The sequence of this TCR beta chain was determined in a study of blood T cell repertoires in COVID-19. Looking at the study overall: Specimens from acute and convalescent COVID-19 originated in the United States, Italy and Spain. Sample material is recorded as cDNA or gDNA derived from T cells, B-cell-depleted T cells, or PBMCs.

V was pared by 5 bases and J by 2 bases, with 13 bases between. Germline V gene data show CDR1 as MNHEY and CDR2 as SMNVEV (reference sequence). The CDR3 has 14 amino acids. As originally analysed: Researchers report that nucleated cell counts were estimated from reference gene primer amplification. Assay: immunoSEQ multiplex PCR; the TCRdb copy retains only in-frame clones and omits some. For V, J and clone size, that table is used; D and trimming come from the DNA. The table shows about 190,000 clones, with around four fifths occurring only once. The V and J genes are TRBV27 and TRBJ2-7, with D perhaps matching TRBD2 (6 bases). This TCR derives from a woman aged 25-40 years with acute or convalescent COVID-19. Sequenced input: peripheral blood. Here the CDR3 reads CASSIGLRAYEQYF. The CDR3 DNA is TGTGCCAGCAGTATCGGACTAAGAGCCTACGAGCAGTACTTC.